This TCR beta chain was sequenced during a study of blood T cell repertoires in COVID-19. V dropped 5 bases and J dropped 7 bases, with 12 bases sitting between them. This CDR3 contains 13 residues. Germline CDR1 and CDR2: MDHEN and SYDVKM. Repertoires were generated with immunoSEQ multiplex PCR, while TCRdb's copy carries only in-frame clones and drops some. Altogether around 140,000 clones are present, roughly 85% being singletons, with the ten largest covering roughly 3.9%. This clone was observed once. Sequenced sample: PBMCs or T cells enriched from blood (not recorded which). The V and J genes are TRBV28 and TRBJ2-4, with D hard to call. The receptor was derived from a man between 50 and 59 years old who had recovered from COVID-19. The CDR3 DNA sequence: TGTGCCAGCAGTCCCCCTAGGTGGAACATTCAGTACTTC. This sequence encodes CASSPPRWNIQYF. Combining the CDR3 with reference TRBV28 and TRBJ2-4 gives the whole variable domain DVKVTQSSRYLVKRTGEKVFLECVQDMDHENMFWYRQDPGLGLRLIYFSYDVKMKEKGDIPEGYSVSREKKERFSLILESASTNQTSMYLCASSPPRWNIQYFGAGTRLSVL.